The source of this T cell receptor (beta chain) is a study of T cell responses to AZD1222 COVID-19 vaccine. This table comes from immunoSEQ multiplex PCR, and its TCRdb copy is limited to in-frame clones, with some not included. The top ten hold nearly 25% of the sample, which has about 69,000 clones, less than 90% seen once. Second-dose timings of about 4 or about 12 weeks were pooled. Germline lookup yields CDR1 SGHAT and CDR2 FQNNGV. This CDR3 contains 17 residues. V was clipped by 0 bases and J by 7 bases; unmatched bases: 10. The chain is built from TRBV11-2 and TRBJ2-5; TRBD2 aligns across 11 bases. This TCR was sampled from an adult who received the AZD1222 COVID-19 vaccine. Source: peripheral blood, taken 28 days after the second AZD1222 dose. The CDR3 region is CASSLDGTSGLKRTQYF. In nucleotides, the CDR3 is TGTGCCAGCAGCTTAGATGGGACTAGCGGTCTCAAGAGGACCCAGTACTTC.